This passage covers 7 T cell receptor beta chains from one sample sequenced in a study of T cells in women clearing cervical HPV infection. Sequenced by immunoSEQ multiplex PCR; TCRdb stores in-frame clones only, minus some. The sample has roughly 34,000 clones, and its top ten clones hold roughly 7.3%. The specimen sequenced was blood buffy coat. These receptors were obtained from a woman between 18 and 70 years old with a cervical HPV16 infection that either progressed to CIN3+ or cleared (not recorded which).

As concerns this clone: The read is 3 residues too short to cover the CDR3 end, so that end is filled in from the germline J gene. The chain combines TRBV7-9 with TRBJ2-7; 9 nucleotides agree with TRBD2. The length of the CDR3 is 12 residues. The germline V gene encodes CDR1 SEHNR and CDR2 FQNEAQ (reference sequence). The V and J ends lost 5 bases and 4 bases, in that order; junction bases with no gene match: 0. The sequenced part of the CDR3 DNA is TGTGCCAGCAGCACTAGCGGGTACGAG. Its translation: CASSTSGYE. The full CDR3 reads CASSTSGYEQYF. Full variable domain (outside the CDR3, taken from reference TRBV7-9 and TRBJ2-7): DTGVSQNPRHKITKRGQNVTFRCDPISEHNRLYWYRQTLGQGPEFLTYFQNEAQLEKSRLLSDRFSAERPKGSFSTLEIQRTEQGDSAMYLCASSTSGYEQYFGPGTRLTVT.

Comments on this clone: The read terminates 3 residues before the CDR3 end, so the remaining end is supplied by the germline J gene. V gene TRBV19 combines with J gene TRBJ1-2; 9 bases map to TRBD1. Germline V gene lookup returns CDR1 LNHDA and CDR2 SQIVND (reference sequence). The CDR3 totals 15 residues. V dropped 7 bases and J dropped 4; count of bases not matched to a gene: 10. The part of the CDR3 DNA that was read is TGTGCCAGTAAGAGGGGAACAGGGGGCAGCTATGGC. The encoded protein is CASKRGTGGSYG. The whole CDR3 protein reads CASKRGTGGSYGYTF.

With regard to this clone: The CDR3 end falls 3 residues outside the read, so it is completed with the germline J gene. V is TRBV4-1 and J is TRBJ1-6; TRBD1 matches 7 bases. The V gene end was trimmed by 0 bases and the J gene end by 3 bases; junction bases not matched to a gene: 5. The length of the CDR3 is 17 residues. Germline CDR1 is MGHRA and CDR2 is YSYEKL. The covered CDR3 bases are TGCGCCAGCAGCCAAGATCGTGGACAGGACTATAATTCACCC. This translates into CASSQDRGQDYNSP. The full CDR3 protein reads CASSQDRGQDYNSPLHF.

With respect to this clone: Sequencing ends 3 residues short of the CDR3 end; the germline J gene provides the rest. This specimen includes other DNA sequences encoding the same CDR3. The chain combines TRBV18 with TRBJ1-3; TRBD1 aligns across 10 bases. CDR3 length: 19 amino acids. CDR1 and CDR2 (germline): KGHSH, LQKENI. The J segment lost 3 bases and the V segment lost 0 bases, leaving 11 bases of the junction unmatched. The CDR3 sequence: CASSPPRIPGTGVGNTIYF. The part of the CDR3 DNA that was read is TGTGCCAGCTCACCACCGAGAATTCCCGGGACAGGGGTTGGAAACACC.

Of note for this clone: With the read ending 3 residues before the CDR3 end, the germline J gene is used to fill in that end. The genes are TRBV29-1 and TRBJ1-1; a weak D match, TRBD1 (6 bases). The CDR3 is 11 amino acids. From germline, CDR1 is SQVTM and CDR2 ANQGSEA. The CDR3 reads CSVVGGYEAFF. Incomplete CDR3 DNA: TGCAGCGTCGTTGGGGGCTACGAG.

The part of the CDR3 DNA that was read is TGCAGTGCTAGAGAAGGGGCGCGGGAAAAA. The encoded protein is CSAREGAREK. The full CDR3 protein is CSAREGAREKLFF. This chain connects TRBV20-1 to TRBJ1-4, with D possibly TRBD1 on 5 matching bases. The CDR3 is cut off 3 residues early in the read; its end comes from the germline J gene. The CDR3 contains 13 residues. Germline V gene lookup returns CDR1 DFQATT and CDR2 SNEGSKA (reference sequence). V was cut by 0 bases and J by 8 bases, with 10 bases left in between.

Partial CDR3 DNA: TGTGCCAGCAGCTTAGTTAGAGCGAACACCGGGGAG. Translated, it gives CASSLVRANTGE. The entire CDR3 protein reads CASSLVRANTGELFF. V gene TRBV7-9 combines with J gene TRBJ2-2, with D unclear. The read terminates 3 residues ahead of where the CDR3 ends, so the germline J gene completes it. The V end was cut by 1 base, the J end by 0 bases, with 6 bases between. The CDR3 is made up of 15 amino acids. Germline V gene sequence: CDR1 SEHNR, CDR2 FQNEAQ (reference sequence).